This TCR beta chain appears in the sequencing data of a study of OX40 agonist ivuxolimab in advanced cancers. Study-level background: An anti-OX40 (CD134) antibody with agonistic activity, ivuxolimab, was administered to patients.

Germline lookup yields CDR1 SNHLY and CDR2 FYNNEI. The CDR3 covers 13 residues. The ends were cut back, 5 bases at V and 8 bases at J, with 12 bases in the middle. Clones were sequenced by immunoSEQ multiplex PCR, and TCRdb holds only the in-frame ones, with some missing. This sample has roughly 13,000 clones, with approximately 93% found just once. The TCR comes from an adult with an advanced solid tumor such as melanoma, head and neck, liver or kidney cancer. Specimen: CD4+ or CD8+ T cells sorted from blood, collected in a trial of the OX40 agonist ivuxolimab. The chain joins TRBV2 to TRBJ1-4, with D perhaps TRBD1 (5 bases). CDR3: CASSPGAREKLFF. The CDR3, as DNA: TGTGCCAGCAGTCCCGGGGCCCGGGAAAAACTGTTTTTT.